Listed below are T cell receptor beta chains from one sample, sequenced in a study of blood T cell repertoires in COVID-19. Produced via immunoSEQ multiplex PCR; TCRdb's table is partial and in-frame only. The sample shows approximately 210,000 clones, around 81% of them seen only once. Sequencing was performed on PBMCs or T cells enriched from blood (not recorded which). The receptors stem from a woman aged 45-65 years with acute COVID-19. CDR3s include the opening cysteine and the closing phenylalanine or tryptophan. The D gene is left open where the match is weak.

>TRBV3-1/TRBV3-2|TRBD2
CASRPGASGNIQYF
>TRBV5-1|TRBD1
CASSSELGQLKSYGYTF
>TRBV9|.
CASSTRQINYGYTF
>TRBV29-1|.
CSAGGVWAGEAFF
>TRBV27|TRBD1
CASSSLRTGVAFF
>TRBV5-6|.
CASSLWLNVDTEAFF
>TRBV6-2/TRBV6-3|.
CASSYRGEQYF
>TRBV5-4|TRBD1
CAGGTGSYTEAFF
>TRBV24-1|.
CATSAIGDNGYTF
>TRBV9|TRBD1
CASSALQGFADTQYF
>TRBV4-2|TRBD2
CASSRKPGLAALDTQYF
>TRBV3-1/TRBV3-2|.
CASSQDRAISGNTIYF
>TRBV29-1|.
CSVVSGDEKLFF
>TRBV7-2|.
CASSLTPGASISTDTQYF
>TRBV5-6|TRBD1
CASSLGTGTGFNQPQHF
>TRBV7-2|TRBD2
CASSFERGTQETQYF
>TRBV7-2|.
CASSQDISSEAFF
>TRBV7-9|.
CASSPRAGLLAVYEQFF
>TRBV5-1|TRBD1
CASSLEGTGSYEQYF
>TRBV6-2/TRBV6-3|.
CASSYGLRETQYF
>TRBV5-1|.
CASSAGHMNTEAFF
>TRBV7-9|.
CASSLVGQANTGELFF
>TRBV7-8|TRBD2
CASSLFAGGNTDTQYF
>TRBV5-1|.
CASSPGLPGRETQYF
>TRBV5-6|TRBD1
CASSLVTGQGYEQYF
>TRBV7-6|.
CASSLLTEQETQYF
>TRBV18|.
CASSRLRDNEQFF
>TRBV13|.
CASSKNLGAFYGYTF
>TRBV27|.
CASSLSYFSLDEKLFF
>TRBV19|TRBD2
CASTRGDYTGELFF
>TRBV28|TRBD1
CASRQQDRALREQYF
>TRBV7-9|TRBD2
CASSSGLAGVVRAGELFF
>TRBV19|.
CASTVGEAVGTTQYF
>TRBV5-1|TRBD2
CASSLALTSGNNEQFF
>TRBV2|.
CASSVDSGSSYEQYF
>TRBV18|TRBD1
CASSPPVAGGKDTIYF
>TRBV18|.
CASSPDRNQPQHF
>TRBV7-3|.
CASSHNTGELFF
>TRBV20-1|.
CSAYKHTEAFF
>TRBV12-3/TRBV12-4|.
CASRFSSNQPQHF
>TRBV7-2|.
CASSLAQGFSDGYTF